This T cell receptor (beta chain) was identified during a study of T-cell memory formation after mild COVID-19. Study-level information: TCR clusters showed largely donor specificity. Findings and caveats of the study: Clones contracting over day 15 to 85 were CD4/CD8 balanced, with later expanders leaning CD4+. Contracting clones localized mainly to CM and EM when CD4+ and mainly to EMRA when CD8+. Certain responding clones were present in pre-infection memory, suggesting participation of cross-reactive memory.

The CDR3 covers 12 residues. The V end was cut by 3 bases, the J end by 3 bases, with 8 bases between. CDR1 is GTSNPN and CDR2 is SVGIG in the germline V gene (reference sequence). Notes on this clonotype: The antigen is undetermined.

TCRdb redid the calling of the 5' RACE reads with MiXCR, one entry per CDR3 protein. The data hold about 440,000 distinct CDR3 sequences, with 20% observed a single time. The sequencing input was PBMCs or a T cell subset sorted from them (not recorded which). The origin of this receptor is an adult woman who had mild COVID-19 (a few samples of this study predate the infection). Cell type and time point are not known. The chain joins TRBV30 to TRBJ1-2, with unresolved D. DNA of the CDR3: TGTGCCTGGAGCCAACTGCACTATGGCTACACCTTC. It encodes CAWSQLHYGYTF.